The sequence of this TCR beta chain was determined in a study of identical twins (dated by TCRdb to about 2016). Notes on the research overall: TCR alpha and beta repertoires from monozygotic twins, unrelated adults of various ages and cord blood were deep-sequenced to test whether fetal clonotypes persist. To rule out contamination, the twin experiments were replicated at different times with different library preparation protocols.

General findings and caveats noted by the study authors: Compared with coincidental sharing between unrelated individuals, out-of-frame TCR alpha sequences shared between twins showed an excess of sequences with low generation probability. A weaker excess of twin sharing was found in beta out-of-frame sequences because the signal-to-noise ratio was lowered by fewer shared sequences. Because the same donors could not be followed over many years, the conclusions relied on cross-sectional statistical analysis. Fewer insertions were carried by abundant cord blood beta clonotypes; a weaker similar trend was observed in young adult naive repertoires, while no such trend was observed in memory repertoires. Invariant T cells such as MAIT and iNKT could partly confound zero-insertion analyses, although diverse VJ usage argued against such confounding for most clonotypes. In monozygotic twins, out-of-frame TCR alpha sharing was systematically underestimated by recombination models, although the models agreed with sharing between unrelated individuals.

This clonotype was counted at least ten times. Its antigen is still unknown. The input lacks base qualities; no much larger clone sits a single base away. The CDR3 holds 16 amino acids from the cysteine to the phenylalanine. Of the read, only the CDR3 DNA is kept; its 48 bases are in frame from base 1. Trimming leaves V shorter by 1 base and J shorter by 8 bases, with the junction holding 14 bases beyond the gene matches. As encoded in the germline V gene (reference sequence), CDR1 is DFQATT while CDR2 is SNEGSKA. Only healthy Caucasian donors were included. The twin cohort consisted of three pairs of female monozygotic twins, all aged roughly 18 to 30 years. Positive isolation kits from Invitrogen were used to isolate the CD4+ and CD8+ T cell populations. The library came from 5' RACE. Sequencing relied on an Illumina HiSeq 2000. Template switching added a universal primer binding site, and the final cDNA carried a unique molecular identifier that allowed TCR cDNA molecules to be counted accurately. Specific primers in the conserved constant-segment region were used to synthesize first-strand cDNA for TCR alpha and beta chains. Each cDNA library was double barcoded, with a SMART-Mk sample barcode plus Illumina barcodes, to control for contamination. TruSeq adapter sequences along with Illumina sample barcodes were introduced in two successive PCR steps. The Illumina HiSeq platform was used with custom primers to sequence TCR alpha and beta cDNA libraries. The study's own analysis went as follows. Unique molecular identifiers were extracted from raw reads with MiGEC, and CDR3 positions were determined with MiXCR. For each individual, recombination models were inferred using an EM algorithm with the repgenHMM and IGoR tools. Shared clonotype analysis was performed with the tcR package in R, normalizing sharing by the product of cloneset sizes. Out-of-frame nonproductive sequences were analyzed to study raw recombination free of thymic and clonal selection effects. TCRdb's own reprocessing of the public reads used fastp at Q25 and MiXCR and kept productive beta chains. Entries that share a CDR3 protein sequence are merged under the most common genes and DNA. TCRdb, rather than the study authors, made the V and J calls. The sample table lists roughly 350,000 distinct CDR3 sequences, over 9% of them with a count of one. The ten largest clones represent around 6.9% of the sample.

These data are also associated with another study on yellow fever vaccine responses in identical twins. As the second paper documents: The T cell response to vaccination in identical twins was reported by the authors to appear partly convergent and partly personalized. In identical twins, the study followed T cell clones that responded to the vaccine with precision.

The source material was CD8+ T cells sorted from blood. This sequence uses TRBV20-1 and TRBJ2-1; 7 bases in the junction line up with TRBD2. The TCR sequence derives from a woman aged 18-30 years in good health. The CDR3 region: CSARAYGLAESDEQFF. The DNA sequence is TGCAGTGCTAGAGCTTATGGTCTAGCGGAGTCCGATGAGCAGTTCTTC.